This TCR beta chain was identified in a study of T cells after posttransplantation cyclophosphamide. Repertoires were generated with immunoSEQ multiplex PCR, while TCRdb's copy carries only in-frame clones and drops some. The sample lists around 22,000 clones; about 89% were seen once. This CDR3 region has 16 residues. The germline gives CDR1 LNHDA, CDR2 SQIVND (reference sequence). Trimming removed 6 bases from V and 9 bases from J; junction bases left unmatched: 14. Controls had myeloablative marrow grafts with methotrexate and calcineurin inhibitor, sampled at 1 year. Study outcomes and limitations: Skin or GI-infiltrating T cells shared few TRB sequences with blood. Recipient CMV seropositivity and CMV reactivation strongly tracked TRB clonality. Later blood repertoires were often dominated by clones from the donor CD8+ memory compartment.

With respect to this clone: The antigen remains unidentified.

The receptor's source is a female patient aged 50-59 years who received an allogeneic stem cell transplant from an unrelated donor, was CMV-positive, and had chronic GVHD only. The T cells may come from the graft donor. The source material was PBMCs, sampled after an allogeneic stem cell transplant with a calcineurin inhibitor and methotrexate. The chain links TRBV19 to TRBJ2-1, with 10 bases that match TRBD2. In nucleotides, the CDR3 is TGTGCCAGTAGGGGAAGCGGGAGGGCCTTCATTGGTGAGCAGTTCTTC. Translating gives CASRGSGRAFIGEQFF. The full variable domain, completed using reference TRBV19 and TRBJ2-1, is DGGITQSPKYLFRKEGQNVTLSCEQNLNHDAMYWYRQDPGQGLRLIYYSQIVNDFQKGDIAEGYSVSREKKESFPLTVTSAQKNPTAFYLCASRGSGRAFIGEQFFGPGTRLTVL.